Listed below are T cell receptor beta chains from one sample, sequenced in a study of T cells after somatic rescue of genetic block. Sequenced by immunoSEQ multiplex PCR; TCRdb stores in-frame clones only, minus some. The data show tens of thousands of clones, 92% seen once. The sample comprised peripheral blood mononuclear cells (PBMCs). The source of these receptors is a middle-aged man. Both conserved end residues are part of each CDR3. Fields, in order: clone size, V gene, D gene, CDR3 length, J gene, CDR3 protein, CDR3 DNA. D genes are given only for firm matches. Clone size is given for some rows only: seen once, a few or many times, or a class if the clone is expanded.

size: once
V: TRBV28
D: .
length: 13
J: TRBJ1-1
CDR3: CASSLTLATGAFF
DNA: TGTGCCAGCAGTTTAACGTTGGCTACTGGAGCTTTCTTT

size: .
V: TRBV19
D: .
length: 14
J: TRBJ2-6
CDR3: CASSRASGANVLTF
DNA: TGTGCCAGTAGTCGAGCCTCTGGGGCCAACGTCCTGACTTTC

size: .
V: TRBV7-8
D: TRBD2
length: 20
J: TRBJ2-1
CDR3: CASSPLHRAVEREGQDEQFF
DNA: TGTGCCAGCAGCCCTCTTCATCGGGCGGTGGAGCGGGAGGGCCAGGATGAGCAGTTCTTC

size: once
V: TRBV7-5
D: .
length: 16
J: TRBJ1-5
CDR3: CARSSGRDRPNQPQHF
DNA: TGTGCCAGAAGCTCCGGGAGGGACAGACCAAATCAGCCCCAGCATTTT

size: .
V: TRBV5-6
D: .
length: 14
J: TRBJ2-2
CDR3: CASSLRTGAGELFF
DNA: TGTGCCAGCAGCTTGAGAACAGGTGCCGGGGAGCTGTTTTTT

size: .
V: TRBV7-9
D: .
length: 14
J: TRBJ2-7
CDR3: CASSPFGTPYEQYF
DNA: TGTGCCAGCAGCCCGTTTGGAACCCCCTACGAGCAGTACTTC

size: .
V: TRBV6-6
D: .
length: 13
J: TRBJ1-3
CDR3: CASKEDSGNTIYF
DNA: TGTGCCAGCAAGGAAGACTCTGGAAACACCATATATTTT

size: .
V: TRBV15
D: TRBD1
length: 16
J: TRBJ2-7
CDR3: CATSRPPGQGAYEQYF
DNA: TGTGCCACCAGCAGACCTCCGGGACAGGGTGCCTACGAGCAGTACTTC

size: .
V: TRBV7-8
D: .
length: 15
J: TRBJ1-1
CDR3: CASSLRGPGYTEAFF
DNA: TGTGCCAGCAGCTTACGGGGCCCCGGGTACACTGAAGCTTTCTTT

size: .
V: TRBV6-6
D: TRBD2
length: 15
J: TRBJ2-2
CDR3: CATIWGEGYTGELFF
DNA: TGTGCCACCATTTGGGGGGAGGGATACACCGGGGAGCTGTTTTTT

size: .
V: TRBV18
D: TRBD2
length: 17
J: TRBJ2-1
CDR3: CASSPRPGLAGANEQFF
DNA: TGTGCCAGCTCACCACGTCCGGGGCTAGCGGGAGCTAATGAGCAGTTCTTC

size: .
V: TRBV7-8
D: .
length: 14
J: TRBJ1-6
CDR3: CASSLVQKNSPLHF
DNA: TGTGCCAGCAGCTTAGTGCAGAAGAATTCACCCCTCCACTTT

size: .
V: TRBV7-2
D: TRBD2
length: 16
J: TRBJ2-3
CDR3: CASSSQRGGSSDTQYF
DNA: TGTGCCAGCAGCTCCCAGCGGGGGGGCAGTTCAGATACGCAGTATTTT

size: .
V: TRBV18
D: TRBD2
length: 19
J: TRBJ2-1
CDR3: CASSPLGTTGTSGYNEQFF
DNA: TGTGCCAGCTCACCACTGGGGACAACCGGGACTAGCGGATACAATGAGCAGTTCTTC

size: .
V: TRBV5-4
D: TRBD2
length: 14
J: TRBJ2-5
CDR3: CASSLAGSGSPQYF
DNA: TGTGCCAGCAGCTTGGCGGGTAGCGGGAGTCCCCAGTACTTC

size: .
V: TRBV27
D: TRBD1
length: 16
J: TRBJ1-1
CDR3: CASSLDNTGARTEAFF
DNA: TGTGCCAGCAGTCTTGACAACACAGGGGCGAGGACTGAAGCTTTCTTT

size: .
V: TRBV7-8
D: .
length: 15
J: TRBJ2-7
CDR3: CASSLWQGPSYEQYF
DNA: TGTGCCAGCAGCTTATGGCAGGGGCCCTCCTACGAGCAGTACTTC

size: .
V: TRBV19
D: TRBD1
length: 16
J: TRBJ1-3
CDR3: CASSISLTGTGNTIYF
DNA: TGTGCCAGTAGTATCTCCTTGACAGGGACTGGAAACACCATATATTTT

size: .
V: TRBV18
D: TRBD1
length: 14
J: TRBJ1-5
CDR3: CASSLETGVQPQHF
DNA: TGTGCCAGCTCGCTAGAGACAGGGGTGCAGCCCCAGCATTTT

size: .
V: TRBV11-3
D: .
length: 13
J: TRBJ2-7
CDR3: CASSPGPLLEQYF
DNA: TGTGCCAGCAGCCCAGGACCGCTCTTGGAGCAGTACTTC

size: .
V: TRBV15
D: .
length: 13
J: TRBJ2-2
CDR3: CATSRDRNGELFF
DNA: TGTGCCACCAGCAGAGATCGGAACGGGGAGCTGTTTTTT

size: .
V: TRBV18
D: .
length: 12
J: TRBJ2-7
CDR3: CASSPTRDEQYF
DNA: TGTGCCAGCTCACCAACTCGGGACGAGCAGTACTTC

size: once
V: TRBV5-1
D: TRBD1
length: 14
J: TRBJ1-2
CDR3: CASSRDRANYGYTF
DNA: TGCGCCAGCAGCCGGGACAGGGCCAACTATGGCTACACCTTC

size: .
V: TRBV4-1
D: .
length: 15
J: TRBJ2-7
CDR3: CASSQGAISTYEQYF
DNA: TGCGCCAGCAGCCAAGGGGCCATATCAACCTACGAGCAGTACTTC

size: .
V: TRBV28
D: .
length: 13
J: TRBJ1-2
CDR3: CASSLLDGYGYTF
DNA: TGTGCCAGCAGTTTATTGGATGGCTATGGCTACACCTTC

size: .
V: TRBV11-2
D: .
length: 17
J: TRBJ2-3
CDR3: CASSLDRSGAPLDTQYF
DNA: TGTGCCAGCAGCTTAGACCGATCAGGGGCCCCATTGGATACGCAGTATTTT

size: .
V: TRBV6-1
D: TRBD1
length: 15
J: TRBJ1-1
CDR3: CASSEADRASTEAFF
DNA: TGTGCCAGCAGTGAAGCGGACAGGGCCAGCACTGAAGCTTTCTTT

size: once
V: TRBV28
D: TRBD1
length: 15
J: TRBJ2-7
CDR3: CASSRGQRIPYEQYF
DNA: TGTGCCAGCAGCAGGGGACAGCGGATCCCCTACGAGCAGTACTTC

size: .
V: TRBV6-5
D: .
length: 14
J: TRBJ2-3
CDR3: CASSNRLRADTQYF
DNA: TGTGCCAGCAGTAACAGACTCCGGGCAGATACGCAGTATTTT

size: .
V: TRBV28
D: .
length: 15
J: TRBJ2-5
CDR3: CASRSSSSGGETQYF
DNA: TGTGCCAGCCGCTCCTCTTCCTCTGGAGGGGAGACCCAGTACTTC

size: .
V: TRBV5-1
D: .
length: 13
J: TRBJ1-2
CDR3: CASSLEQLEGYTF
DNA: TGCGCCAGCAGCTTGGAACAATTGGAGGGCTACACCTTC

size: .
V: TRBV6-5
D: .
length: 14
J: TRBJ2-7
CDR3: CASKGPVTRDEQYF
DNA: TGTGCCAGCAAAGGCCCAGTGACCAGGGACGAGCAGTACTTC

size: .
V: TRBV10-3
D: .
length: 15
J: TRBJ1-5
CDR3: CAISESVQGNQPQHF
DNA: TGTGCCATCAGTGAGTCGGTCCAGGGCAATCAGCCCCAGCATTTT

size: .
V: TRBV7-6
D: .
length: 14
J: TRBJ2-5
CDR3: CASSSPSWGETQYF
DNA: TGTGCCAGCAGCTCCCCAAGCTGGGGGGAGACCCAGTACTTC

size: .
V: TRBV5-8
D: .
length: 15
J: TRBJ2-7
CDR3: CASITAPLTGYEQYF
DNA: TGTGCCAGCATTACCGCCCCCCTAACCGGCTACGAGCAGTACTTC

size: .
V: TRBV9
D: TRBD1
length: 17
J: TRBJ1-3
CDR3: CASSLGQGPGTGNTIYF
DNA: TGTGCCAGCAGCTTGGGACAGGGTCCTGGAACTGGAAACACCATATATTTT

size: .
V: TRBV6-6
D: .
length: 14
J: TRBJ1-5
CDR3: CASSYVDSNQPQHF
DNA: TGTGCCAGCAGTTACGTCGACAGTAATCAGCCCCAGCATTTT

size: .
V: TRBV4-1
D: .
length: 16
J: TRBJ1-5
CDR3: CASSRTGPSGNQPQHF
DNA: TGCGCCAGCAGCCGGACCGGGCCGTCTGGCAATCAGCCCCAGCATTTT

size: .
V: TRBV11-1
D: TRBD1
length: 15
J: TRBJ2-1
CDR3: CASSLAGQGLYEQFF
DNA: TGTGCCAGCAGCTTAGCTGGACAGGGGTTGTATGAGCAGTTCTTC